Below, 30 T cell receptor beta chains from the same sample are listed, as sequenced in a study of beta chain features in type 1 diabetes. Reverse transcription of all isolated RNA meant that expressed TCRB transcripts were sequenced. Here immunoSEQ multiplex PCR was the method, and the copy in TCRdb shows in-frame clones only, minus some. The sample lists over 300,000 clones; less than 9.5% were seen once. The specimen was central memory CD4+ T cells from blood. The receptors were sampled from a woman younger than 35 in good health.

The chain uses TRBV7-2 and TRBJ2-1; D gene ambiguous. Germline assignment: CDR1 SGHTA and CDR2 FQGNSA. V was shortened by 4 bases and J by 0 bases, with 16 bases between the two germline ends. The CDR3 covers 17 residues. The CDR3 region is CASSSNLGGSSYNEQFF. CDR3 sequence (DNA): TGTGCCAGCAGCTCCAATCTAGGCGGCAGCTCCTACAATGAGCAGTTCTTC.

The chain recombines TRBV10-3 with TRBJ2-3; D is unclear. CDR1 and CDR2 (germline): ENHRY, SYGVKD. The CDR3 has 14 amino acids. V shed 4 bases and J shed 5 bases, with 13 bases lying between them. CDR3 in amino acids: CAISGILKEDTQYF. The CDR3 coding sequence is TGTGCCATCAGTGGGATCCTAAAGGAAGATACGCAGTATTTT.

The chain's CDR3 is CASSLGQGRDYGYTF. The CDR3 nucleotides are TGTGCCAGCAGCCTAGGACAGGGGCGCGACTATGGCTACACCTTC. The chain has TRBV11-2 and TRBJ1-2; 9 bases are a match to TRBD1. Trimming took 5 bases from V and 3 from J; bases not matched to a gene: 7. Germline V gene sequence: CDR1 SGHAT, CDR2 FQNNGV. There are 15 residues in the CDR3.

V is TRBV2 and J is TRBJ2-2, with D perhaps matching TRBD1 or TRBD2 (5 bases each). Germline CDR1 reads SNHLY; CDR2 reads FYNNEI. The germline V and J ends were trimmed by 5 bases and 9 bases, with 19 bases remaining between them. The length of the CDR3 is 15 residues. This CDR3 is CASSPQGATSRELFF. In DNA form, the CDR3 reads TGTGCCAGCAGTCCCCAGGGAGCTACGTCCCGGGAGCTGTTTTTT.

The chain employs TRBV10-3 and TRBJ2-6; no firm D call. Looked up from germline, CDR1 is ENHRY and CDR2 is SYGVKD. This CDR3 is built from 15 residues. Trimming removed 0 bases from V and 0 bases from J, with 3 bases in between. The CDR3 nucleotides read TGTGCCATCAGTGAGTCATCCTCTGGGGCCAACGTCCTGACTTTC. It encodes CAISESSSGANVLTF.

V usage is TRBV6-5 and J usage is TRBJ1-2, with TRBD1 matching over 8 bases. Looked up from germline, CDR1 is MNHEY and CDR2 is SVGAGI. The J segment lost 4 bases and the V segment lost 6 bases, leaving 10 bases of the junction unmatched. This CDR3 is 15 amino acids long. The CDR3 region has the DNA TGTGCCAGCAGCCCGACTGGACAGGGTATCTATGGCTACACCTTC. As protein: CASSPTGQGIYGYTF.

This clone was seen a few times. The chain carries TRBV11-3 and TRBJ2-1; 9 bases align to TRBD1. CDR3 size: 15 residues. J was trimmed by 8 bases and V by 5 bases; bases with no gene match: 10. Germline CDR1 SGHNT, CDR2 YENEEA. In DNA form, the CDR3 reads TGTGCCAGCAGCCTGAGCGGGACAGGGCCCGATGAGCAGTTCTTC. Amino acids: CASSLSGTGPDEQFF.

The V call is TRBV2, the J call TRBJ2-1; D might be TRBD1 (6 bases). Between the trimmed V and J ends, which lost 5 bases and 1 base, there was a span of 12 bases. Germline CDR1 SNHLY, CDR2 FYNNEI. The CDR3 consists of 15 residues. The CDR3 region is CASSRDQGSYNEQFF. The DNA of the CDR3 is TGTGCCAGCAGTAGAGATCAGGGGTCCTACAATGAGCAGTTCTTC.

This clone has more than one count but fewer than ten. The chain couples TRBV5-6 to TRBJ2-1; D might be TRBD2 (6 bases). Trimming shortened V by 0 bases and J by 5 bases, and 15 bases separated the two germline ends. Germline V lookup: CDR1 SGHDT, CDR2 YYEEEE. CDR3 length: 16 amino acids. CDR3 sequence reads: CASSLVGGNTNNEQFF. CDR3 DNA sequence: TGTGCCAGCAGCTTGGTAGGCGGGAATACTAACAATGAGCAGTTCTTC.

The chain uses TRBV9 and TRBJ2-7, with 13 nucleotides matching TRBD2. Trimming cost V 4 bases and J 5 bases; bases outside gene matches: 9. The germline CDR1 and CDR2 sequences are SGDLS and YYNGEE. This CDR3 has 16 amino acids. Written as DNA, the CDR3 is TGTGCCAGCAGCCACCCCAGGACTAGCGGGAGCAACGAGCAGTACTTC. Translated, it gives CASSHPRTSGSNEQYF.

This clone was observed many times. V and J are TRBV19 and TRBJ2-1, with 10 bases that match TRBD1. The CDR3 runs to 18 residues. The germline gives CDR1 LNHDA, CDR2 SQIVND (reference sequence). J lost 7 bases, V lost 0 bases, and 12 bases had no gene match. DNA of the CDR3: TGTGCCAGTAGTATAGATAAGGGTCGGACAGGGGGTAGGAATGAGCAGTTCTTC. Translating it yields CASSIDKGRTGGRNEQFF.

This clone was detected a few times. The V gene is TRBV27, the J gene TRBJ2-3; 12 nucleotides line up with TRBD2. This CDR3 is built from 18 residues. Germline V CDR1 and CDR2: MNHEY, SMNVEV (reference sequence). V was pared by 2 bases and J by 6 bases, with 12 bases of the junction left unmatched. In DNA, the CDR3 is TGTGCCAGCAGTTTACGCCACGGACTAGCGGGACGGGTGGATACGCAGTATTTT. Its translation: CASSLRHGLAGRVDTQYF.

This clone was detected a few times. The rearrangement links TRBV7-9 to TRBJ2-1; the match to TRBD1 covers 9 bases. V was pared by 4 bases and J by 8 bases, with 3 bases of the junction left unmatched. Germline loops: CDR1 SEHNR, CDR2 FQNEAQ (reference sequence). There are 13 residues in the CDR3. The CDR3 is CASSSWDRDEQFF. The CDR3 nucleotides are TGTGCCAGCAGCTCCTGGGACAGGGATGAGCAGTTCTTC.

About this clone: Other DNA sequences from this sample encode an identical CDR3 as well. The CDR3 DNA reads TGTGCCAGCAGTCCTAGGGACAGGGCGGAAGATACGCAGTATTTT. This encodes CASSPRDRAEDTQYF. The J gene is TRBJ2-3, the V gene TRBV27; 9 bases fit TRBD1. This CDR3 is built from 15 residues. The trim removed 5 bases at V and 5 bases at J, leaving 8 bases unmatched. CDR1 and CDR2 from the germline V gene are MNHEY and SMNVEV (reference sequence).

This clone has ten or more counts. The chain is built from TRBV14 and TRBJ2-3, with D perhaps TRBD1 or TRBD2 (5 bases each). This CDR3 is built from 17 residues. V was cut by 0 bases and J by 4 bases, with 17 bases left in between. Germline V gives CDR1 SGHDN, CDR2 FVKESK. The CDR3 DNA reads TGTGCCAGCAGCCAAGAGTTCCAGGGAGTACGTGCAGATACGCAGTATTTT. This translates into CASSQEFQGVRADTQYF.

The sample holds a few counts of this clone. The chain couples TRBV7-8 to TRBJ2-3; D is unresolved. The germline V gene encodes CDR1 SGHVS and CDR2 FQNEAQ. V was shortened by 1 base and J by 4 bases, with 6 bases between the two germline ends. There are 13 residues in the CDR3. CDR3 sequence (DNA): TGTGCCAGCAGCTTAGTAGGGTCAGATACGCAGTATTTT. It translates to CASSLVGSDTQYF.

This clone was picked up a small number of times. J is TRBJ1-1 and V is TRBV10-3, with unresolved D. The CDR3 length is 11 residues. Germline-derived CDR1 and CDR2 are ENHRY and SYGVKD. The V gene lost 6 bases and the J gene lost 4 bases, with 6 bases spanning the gap. The CDR3 is CAIREATEAFF. The CDR3 region has the DNA TGTGCCATCAGGGAGGCCACTGAAGCTTTCTTT.

This chain connects TRBV5-1 to TRBJ2-3, with 12 positions matching TRBD2. Unmatched junction bases numbered 10, after V lost 2 bases and J lost 0 bases. This CDR3 comprises 19 residues. Germline CDR1 SGHRS, CDR2 YFSETQ. The CDR3 is CASSFDRGTSGSSTDTQYF. In DNA form, the CDR3 reads TGCGCCAGCAGCTTTGACAGGGGGACTAGCGGGTCTAGCACAGATACGCAGTATTTT.

The rearrangement joins TRBV2 to TRBJ2-3; 7 bases agree with TRBD2. This CDR3 is 15 amino acids long. Germline-derived CDR1 and CDR2 are SNHLY and FYNNEI. The V segment lost 6 bases and the J segment 1 base; nucleotides outside the gene matches: 7. CDR3 in amino acids: CASSGAGAGTDTQYF. The DNA for the CDR3 is TGTGCCAGCAGCGGGGCGGGAGCAGGCACAGATACGCAGTATTTT.

There are a few counts of this clone. V usage is TRBV9 and J usage is TRBJ2-1, with 8 positions matching TRBD1. The CDR3 loop spans 15 amino acids. V gave up 4 bases and J gave up 0 bases; unmatched junction bases: 3. Germline V gives CDR1 SGDLS, CDR2 YYNGEE. The DNA of the CDR3 is TGTGCCAGCAGCCCTACAGGGGGCTCCTACAATGAGCAGTTCTTC. This sequence encodes CASSPTGGSYNEQFF.

This clone was seen more than once but under ten times. CDR3 residues: CASSKTGTGSYEQYF. The CDR3 DNA is TGTGCCAGCAGCAAAACCGGGACAGGGTCTTACGAGCAGTACTTC. The chain has TRBV9 and TRBJ2-7; 9 bases map to TRBD1. CDR1 is SGDLS and CDR2 is YYNGEE in the germline V gene. This CDR3 comprises 15 residues. The V and J ends lost 4 bases and 4 bases, in that order; junction bases with no gene match: 9.

The chain employs TRBV30 and TRBJ2-3; no reliable D call. V was shortened by 2 bases and J by 0 bases, with 3 bases between the two germline ends. This CDR3 has 12 residues. Germline V gene data show CDR1 as GTSNPN and CDR2 as SVGIG (reference sequence). In DNA form, the CDR3 reads TGTGCCTGGAGTTCTAGCACAGATACGCAGTATTTT. It translates to CAWSSSTDTQYF. Variable domain in full (rest from reference TRBV30 and TRBJ2-3): SQTIHQWPATLVQPVGSPLSLECTVEGTSNPNLYWYRQAAGRGLQLLFYSVGIGQISSEVPQNLSASRPQDRQFILSSKKLLLSDSGFYLCAWSSSTDTQYFGPGTRLTVL.

The gene calls are TRBV2 and TRBJ2-3, with D perhaps matching TRBD2 (5 bases). CDR3 length: 13 residues. Germline V gene lookup returns CDR1 SNHLY and CDR2 FYNNEI. Trimming removed 1 base from V and 9 bases from J, with 11 bases in between. The CDR3 loop reads CASSEERTGTQYF. In nucleotides, the CDR3 is TGTGCCAGCAGTGAAGAGCGGACCGGGACGCAGTATTTT.

This clone was recorded a few times. The chain joins TRBV5-6 to TRBJ2-2; D call uncertain. The V end was cut by 0 bases, the J end by 6 bases, with 12 bases between. CDR3 length equals 15 residues. Germline V CDR1 and CDR2: SGHDT, YYEEEE. The CDR3 here is CASSLGLQLAGELFF. CDR3 DNA: TGTGCCAGCAGCTTGGGATTACAGTTAGCCGGGGAGCTGTTTTTT.

This clone has a handful of counts. The chain joins TRBV4-2 to TRBJ2-7; TRBD2 aligns across 9 bases. The germline CDR1 and CDR2 sequences are LGHNA and YNFKEQ. The CDR3 is 16 amino acids. The V gene end was trimmed by 0 bases and the J gene end by 6 bases; junction bases not matched to a gene: 9. CDR3: CASSQDRAGGLREQYF. The DNA of the CDR3 is TGTGCCAGCAGCCAAGATAGGGCGGGAGGGCTACGCGAGCAGTACTTC.

This chain uses TRBV9 with TRBJ1-4; D is undetermined. Trimming shortened V by 2 bases and J by 8 bases, and 10 bases separated the two germline ends. Per the germline V gene, CDR1 is SGDLS and CDR2 is YYNGEE. This CDR3 contains 13 residues. CDR3 sequence reads: CASSVKPGEKLFF. For the CDR3, the DNA is TGTGCCAGCAGCGTGAAACCGGGGGAAAAACTGTTTTTT.

The CDR3 protein is CASSPILAGVLNEQFF. CDR3 in DNA: TGTGCCAGCTCACCAATTCTAGCGGGAGTCCTTAATGAGCAGTTCTTC. The chain couples TRBV18 to TRBJ2-1, with 10 bases lining up with TRBD2. The V segment lost 2 bases and the J segment 7 bases; nucleotides outside the gene matches: 8. CDR1 KGHSH and CDR2 LQKENI come from the germline V gene. The CDR3 length is 16 residues.

The chain uses TRBV7-2 and TRBJ2-5; D remains unclear. Germline V gene data show CDR1 as SGHTA and CDR2 as FQGNSA. CDR3 length equals 13 residues. V gave up 1 base and J gave up 3 bases, with 6 bases separating them. The CDR3 loop reads CASSLGMKETQYF. CDR3 sequence (DNA): TGTGCCAGCAGCTTAGGAATGAAAGAGACCCAGTACTTC.

V usage is TRBV7-9 and J usage is TRBJ1-4; D unresolved. V lost 0 bases and J lost 5, with 7 bases in between. The CDR3 is 14 residues long. Per the germline V gene, CDR1 is SEHNR and CDR2 is FQNEAQ (reference sequence). CDR3 sequence: CASSLAGWNEKLFF. The CDR3 coding sequence is TGTGCCAGCAGCTTAGCAGGGTGGAATGAAAAACTGTTTTTT.

A few counts support this clone. V and J are TRBV27 and TRBJ2-3; D ambiguous. The CDR3 consists of 16 residues. Germline CDR1 is MNHEY and CDR2 is SMNVEV (reference sequence). V lost 5 bases and J 2 bases, leaving 17 bases between the germline ends. In DNA form, the CDR3 reads TGTGCCAGCAGTCCAGATTCTAACGGTTCCACAGATACGCAGTATTTT. It specifies CASSPDSNGSTDTQYF.